This is a list of T cell receptor beta chains from one sample in a study of cytomegalovirus exposure and HLA in healthy donors. The assay was immunoSEQ multiplex PCR, and TCRdb's table has in-frame clones only and misses some. The sample lists 85,000 to 100,000 clones, roughly 86% occurring once. The material sequenced was PBMCs. The receptors come from a woman aged 18-29 years in good health and CMV-seropositive. CDR3s include the opening cysteine and the closing phenylalanine or tryptophan. Fields, in order: CDR3 protein, CDR3 DNA, CDR3 length, J gene, clone size, D gene, V gene. A D gene is named only where the DNA matches it firmly. Size tells how often a clone was seen (once, few, many) or the class of an expanded clone, and some rows leave it out.

CDR3aa: CASSPGGVSYEQYF; CDR3nt: TGCGCCAGCTCCCCTGGCGGCGTTTCCTACGAGCAGTACTTC; len: 14; j_gene: TRBJ2-7; abundance: .; d_gene: .; v_gene: TRBV5-1
CDR3aa: CASTLIGADAGDTIYF; CDR3nt: TGCGCCAGCACCCTCATCGGGGCGGACGCGGGGGACACCATATATTTT; len: 16; j_gene: TRBJ1-3; abundance: .; d_gene: .; v_gene: TRBV5-1
CDR3aa: CASSPVVVYGYTF; CDR3nt: TGTGCCAGCAGCCCGGTCGTGGTCTATGGCTACACCTTC; len: 13; j_gene: TRBJ1-2; abundance: .; d_gene: .; v_gene: TRBV14
CDR3aa: CASSEVAGDTEAFF; CDR3nt: TGTGCCAGCAGTGAAGTGGCAGGGGACACTGAAGCTTTCTTT; len: 14; j_gene: TRBJ1-1; abundance: .; d_gene: .; v_gene: TRBV6-1
CDR3aa: CASSVEGAGANVLTF; CDR3nt: TGTGCCAGCAGTGTGGAAGGGGCTGGGGCCAACGTCCTGACTTTC; len: 15; j_gene: TRBJ2-6; abundance: .; d_gene: .; v_gene: TRBV2
CDR3aa: CASSLRDRGRETQYF; CDR3nt: TGTGCCAGCAGCCTCCGGGACAGGGGGCGAGAGACCCAGTACTTC; len: 15; j_gene: TRBJ2-5; abundance: .; d_gene: TRBD1; v_gene: TRBV9
CDR3aa: CASSGPGLALTDTQYF; CDR3nt: TGTGCCAGCAGCGGACCGGGACTAGCGTTGACAGATACGCAGTATTTT; len: 16; j_gene: TRBJ2-3; abundance: once; d_gene: TRBD2; v_gene: TRBV9
CDR3aa: CASRPGHTSGGELFF; CDR3nt: TGTGCCAGCAGGCCGGGACACACATCGGGCGGGGAGCTGTTTTTT; len: 15; j_gene: TRBJ2-2; abundance: .; d_gene: .; v_gene: TRBV6-6
CDR3aa: CASSLRTGGRRETQYF; CDR3nt: TGTGCCAGCAGCTTGAGAACAGGGGGCAGAAGAGAGACCCAGTACTTC; len: 16; j_gene: TRBJ2-5; abundance: .; d_gene: TRBD1; v_gene: TRBV5-8
CDR3aa: CASSPPRGHYGYTF; CDR3nt: TGTGCCAGCAGTCCCCCCAGGGGGCATTATGGCTACACCTTC; len: 14; j_gene: TRBJ1-2; abundance: .; d_gene: TRBD1; v_gene: TRBV28
CDR3aa: CSVEAEETGAVGETQYF; CDR3nt: TGCAGCGTTGAAGCCGAAGAGACAGGGGCGGTTGGAGAGACCCAGTACTTC; len: 17; j_gene: TRBJ2-5; abundance: .; d_gene: TRBD1; v_gene: TRBV29-1
CDR3aa: CASSDFTPGVSF; CDR3nt: TGTGCCAGCAGTGATTTTACCCCCGGGGTGAGTTTT; len: 12; j_gene: TRBJ2-3; abundance: .; d_gene: .; v_gene: TRBV2
CDR3aa: CASSLPLVSPDTQYF; CDR3nt: TGTGCCAGCAGCTTGCCTCTAGTGAGTCCAGATACGCAGTATTTT; len: 15; j_gene: TRBJ2-3; abundance: .; d_gene: .; v_gene: TRBV5-6
CDR3aa: CASTFPGGGLETQYF; CDR3nt: TGTGCCAGCACTTTCCCAGGGGGAGGACTGGAGACCCAGTACTTC; len: 15; j_gene: TRBJ2-5; abundance: .; d_gene: .; v_gene: TRBV2
CDR3aa: CASSEGLATHLGNEQFF; CDR3nt: TGTGCCAGCAGTGAGGGGCTAGCGACCCATCTTGGTAATGAGCAGTTCTTC; len: 17; j_gene: TRBJ2-1; abundance: .; d_gene: .; v_gene: TRBV2